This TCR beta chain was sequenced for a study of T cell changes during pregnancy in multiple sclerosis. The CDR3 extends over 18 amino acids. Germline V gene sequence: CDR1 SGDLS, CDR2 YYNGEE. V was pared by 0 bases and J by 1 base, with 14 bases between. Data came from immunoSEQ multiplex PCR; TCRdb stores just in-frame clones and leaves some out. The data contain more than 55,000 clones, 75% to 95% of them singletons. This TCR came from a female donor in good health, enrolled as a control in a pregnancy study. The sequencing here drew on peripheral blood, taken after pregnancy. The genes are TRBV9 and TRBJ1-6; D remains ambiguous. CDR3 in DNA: TGTGCCAGCAGCGTAGCTACAAATGAGGCTTCCTATAATTCACCCCTCCACTTT. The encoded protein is CASSVATNEASYNSPLHF. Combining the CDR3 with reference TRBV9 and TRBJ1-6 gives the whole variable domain DSGVTQTPKHLITATGQRVTLRCSPRSGDLSVYWYQQSLDQGLQFLIQYYNGEERAKGNILERFSAQQFPDLHSELNLSSLELGDSALYFCASSVATNEASYNSPLHFGNGTRLTVT.